This T cell receptor beta chain appears in the sequencing data of a study of immune evolution from preneoplasia to lung adenocarcinoma (dated by TCRdb to about 2021). General notes on the study: HLA loss of heterozygosity was found in under 8.5% of AIS, 15% of MIA and more than 25% of ADC lesions, and in no AAH lesions. The TCR sequencing data were obtained from around 46 patients. The sample size depended on which specimens were available, not on a prior power calculation. POLYSOLVER was used to infer class I HLA alleles from exome data, and LOHHLA was used to detect allele-specific HLA loss. The immune data were integrated with whole exome sequencing and methylation data obtained from the same cohort of nodules. Resected precursor lesions (AAH, AIS, MIA) and invasive adenocarcinomas were compared against paired morphologically normal lung tissue. According to the study, around 100 samples were used for TCR sequencing. The study used immune gene expression, TCR sequencing and multiplex immunofluorescence to profile the immune contexture of lung adenocarcinoma precursors and invasive adenocarcinoma. A total of around 50 patients with pulmonary nodules who underwent surgical resection were included in the overall cohort. What the authors observed across the whole study: Compared with EGFR-mutant or double wild-type lesions, KRAS-mutant nodules had the highest T cell clonality. Because all patients came from Japan and China, whether the findings apply to Western populations was uncertain. Normal lung had the highest top T cell clone frequencies, and these frequencies appeared to fall progressively from AAH through AIS, MIA and invasive adenocarcinoma. The findings rested on association rather than direct causation, and larger cohorts with long-term follow-up and longitudinal biopsies were considered necessary. The highest clonality was observed in normal lung, whereas higher T cell density and diversity but lower clonality appeared to be present in later-stage lesions.

Resection was performed on patients in Japan or China between about 2013 and 2018. Two lung cancer pathologists independently confirmed the histologic diagnosis of each case on H&E slides. Macro-dissection after pathologic assessment enriched premalignant or tumor cells for nucleic acid extraction. FFPE tissue was used for DNA isolation with the AllPrep DNA/RNA FFPE Kit. The immunoSEQ hsTCRbeta Kit was used to sequence TCR beta CDR3 regions from DNA. The study's own analysis went as follows. TCR sequencing data were analysed with the ImmunoSEQ Analyzer. T cell clonality was calculated on productive rearrangements as 1 minus Pielou's evenness. T cell diversity was measured with the inverse Simpson index on productive templates. T cell density was expressed as TCR beta template counts normalized to usable DNA, with usable DNA estimated by amplifying and sequencing housekeeping genes. Two-sided Kruskal-Wallis tests were used to compare TCR metrics across histologic stages. The table was pulled from immuneACCESS by TCRdb, which kept in-frame rearrangements only. Such tables lose some clones; where checked, under half of the loss comes from unresolved V genes, and the rest has no known cause. The V and J calls and clone size were taken over from that table, and D and trimming were inferred from the DNA. The sample table holds 35,000 to 40,000 clones, of which about 74% were seen once. Roughly 6.6% of the sample is in the top ten clones.

The table lists this clone with a few counts. Its cognate antigen has yet to be identified. No base-level quality is on record; no much larger clone is a single base apart. Reading the germline V gene gives CDR1 SGDLS and CDR2 YYNGEE. Cut back by 3 bases and 2 bases, the V and J ends lie 15 bases apart. There are 16 amino acids in the CDR3, from cysteine to phenylalanine inclusive. This entry keeps only the CDR3 DNA: 48 bases, framed from base 1. The chain couples TRBV9 to TRBJ1-3; no D gene is confidently identified. What was sequenced was FFPE invasive lung adenocarcinoma tissue. This specimen's cell subset or site label, interpreted: frankly invasive lung adenocarcinoma (ADC). The sequence came from a person aged 60 to 70 with lung adenocarcinoma. The CDR3 corresponds to CASSASPISAGNTIYF. The sequenced DNA: TGTGCCAGCAGCGCCTCCCCCATATCGGCTGGAAACACCATATATTTT.